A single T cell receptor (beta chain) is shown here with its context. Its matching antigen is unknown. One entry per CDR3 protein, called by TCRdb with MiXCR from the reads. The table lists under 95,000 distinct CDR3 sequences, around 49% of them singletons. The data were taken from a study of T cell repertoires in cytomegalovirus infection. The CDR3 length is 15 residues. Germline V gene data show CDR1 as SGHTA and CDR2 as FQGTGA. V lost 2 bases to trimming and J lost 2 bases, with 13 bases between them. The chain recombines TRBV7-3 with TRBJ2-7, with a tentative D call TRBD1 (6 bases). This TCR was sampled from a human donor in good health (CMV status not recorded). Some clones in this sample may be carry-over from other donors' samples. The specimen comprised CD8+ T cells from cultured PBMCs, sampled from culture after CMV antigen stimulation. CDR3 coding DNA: TGTGCCAGCAGCTTAGGGTTTAAGGGGGCCTACGAGCAGTACTTC. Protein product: CASSLGFKGAYEQYF.